This entry concerns a single T cell receptor (beta chain). The source of the sample is a study of blood T cell repertoires in COVID-19. After removal of 0 bases from V and 5 bases from J, the junction contained 12 bases not matched to a gene. CDR1 MGHRA and CDR2 YSYEKL come from the germline V gene. This CDR3 contains 17 residues. Sequencing was performed with immunoSEQ multiplex PCR; in TCRdb, only in-frame clones are kept and a portion is missing. The sample lists 150,000 or so clones; about nine tenths were seen once. This sequence originates from a man in his sixties with acute or convalescent COVID-19. The sample comprised peripheral blood. The chain uses TRBV4-1 and TRBJ1-2; 7 bases match TRBD1. In DNA, the CDR3 is TGCGCCAGCAGCCAAGATAGGGGGCAGGGAGCAAGGTATGGCTACACCTTC. Its translation is CASSQDRGQGARYGYTF.